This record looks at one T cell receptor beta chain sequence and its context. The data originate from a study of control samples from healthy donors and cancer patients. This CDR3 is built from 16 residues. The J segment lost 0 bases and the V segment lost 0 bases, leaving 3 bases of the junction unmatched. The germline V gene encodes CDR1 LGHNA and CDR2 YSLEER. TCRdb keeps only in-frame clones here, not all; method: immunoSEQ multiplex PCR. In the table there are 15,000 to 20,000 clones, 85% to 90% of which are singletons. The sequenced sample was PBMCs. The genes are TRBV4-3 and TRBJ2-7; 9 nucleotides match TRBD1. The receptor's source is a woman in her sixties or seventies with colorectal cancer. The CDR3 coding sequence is TGCGCCAGCAGCCAAGACGGGACAGGGCCCTCCTACGAGCAGTACTTC. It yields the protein CASSQDGTGPSYEQYF.